This T cell receptor beta chain was observed in a study of cytomegalovirus exposure and HLA in healthy donors. The PCR was carried out with 60 Vbeta primers and 13 Jbeta primers. Some clones are missing from TCRdb's copy, which holds only in-frame ones; the method was immunoSEQ multiplex PCR. The sample lists 110,000 or so clones; around 73% were seen once. Whole-study findings and limits: Later work found that TCR association rates differed between HLA loci; DRB1 had the most and HLA-C the fewest. A missense DCLRE1C variant was associated with V- and J-gene trimming of TCR beta chains in a later analysis, and an independent cohort replicated the association.

This CDR3 is built from 16 residues. The ends lost 2 bases at V and 3 bases at J; junction bases unmatched: 3. CDR1 is LGHNA and CDR2 is YSLEER in the germline V gene. Concerning this clone itself: The antigen is unknown.

This TCR was recovered from a man aged 25-40 years in good health and CMV-seronegative. Sequencing was done on a sample of PBMCs. V and J are TRBV4-3 and TRBJ2-3; TRBD2 matches at 12 bases. CDR3 protein: CASSQTGTSGTDTQYF. For the CDR3, the DNA is TGCGCCAGCAGCCAAACCGGGACTAGCGGGACAGATACGCAGTATTTT.